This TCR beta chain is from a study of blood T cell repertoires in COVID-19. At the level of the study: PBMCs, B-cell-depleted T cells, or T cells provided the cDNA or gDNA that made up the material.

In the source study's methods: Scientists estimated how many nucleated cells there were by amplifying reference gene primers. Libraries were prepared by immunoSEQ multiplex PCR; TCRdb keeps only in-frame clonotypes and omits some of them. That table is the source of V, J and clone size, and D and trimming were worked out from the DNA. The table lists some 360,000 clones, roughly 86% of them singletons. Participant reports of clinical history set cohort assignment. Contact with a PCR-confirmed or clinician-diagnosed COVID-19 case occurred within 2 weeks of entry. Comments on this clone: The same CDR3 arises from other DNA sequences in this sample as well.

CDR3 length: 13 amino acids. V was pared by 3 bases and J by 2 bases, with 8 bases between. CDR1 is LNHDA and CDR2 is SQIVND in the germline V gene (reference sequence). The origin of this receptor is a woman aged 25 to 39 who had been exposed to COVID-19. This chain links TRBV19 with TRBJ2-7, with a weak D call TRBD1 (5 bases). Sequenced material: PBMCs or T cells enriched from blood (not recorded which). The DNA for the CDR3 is TGTGCCAGTAGTATTCAGGGTACCTACGAGCAGTACTTC. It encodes CASSIQGTYEQYF. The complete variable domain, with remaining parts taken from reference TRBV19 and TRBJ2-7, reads DGGITQSPKYLFRKEGQNVTLSCEQNLNHDAMYWYRQDPGQGLRLIYYSQIVNDFQKGDIAEGYSVSREKKESFPLTVTSAQKNPTAFYLCASSIQGTYEQYFGPGTRLTVT.